These T cell receptor beta chains were read from a single sample in a study of response to subunit inactivated influenza vaccine. From the RT-PCR reads, TCRdb called clonotypes with MiXCR, one entry per CDR3 protein. This table has about 800,000 distinct CDR3 sequences, 21% appearing once. The sequencing used PBMCs from blood, collected roughly 5 days after vaccination. The receptors were gathered from a man aged 50 to 59 who received an inactivated influenza vaccine. Both conserved end residues are part of each CDR3. A D gene is named only where the DNA matches it firmly. Expanded clones are given a class, and other clones once, few, many or no size at all.

>NA|16|TRBV7-2|NA|TRBJ1-1
CASSSDSGVRNTEAFF
TGTGCCAGCAGCTCAGACTCAGGGGTGCGGAACACTGAAGCTTTCTTT
>NA|13|TRBV10-3|TRBD1|TRBJ1-5
CAISAETGQNWHF
TGTGCCATCAGTGCCGAGACAGGGCAAAATTGGCATTTT
>NA|15|TRBV19|NA|TRBJ2-1
CASSPGFGWGNEQFF
TGTGCCAGTAGTCCAGGATTCGGGTGGGGCAATGAGCAGTTCTTC
>NA|17|TRBV5-8|NA|TRBJ1-1
CASSPLGRGPLNTEAFF
TGTGCCAGCAGCCCCCTGGGAAGGGGCCCACTAAACACTGAAGCTTTCTTT
>few|13|TRBV7-9|NA|TRBJ2-4
CASSQTEGDIQYF
TGTGCCAGCAGCCAAACCGAGGGAGACATTCAGTACTTC
>NA|15|TRBV9|NA|TRBJ2-3
CASSVGPLWADTQYF
TGTGCCAGCAGCGTAGGACCCCTATGGGCAGATACGCAGTATTTT
>NA|17|TRBV7-9|TRBD2|TRBJ2-6
CASSPKRGTSGANVLTF
TGTGCCAGCAGCCCAAAGCGGGGCACCTCTGGGGCCAACGTCCTGACTTTC
>NA|14|TRBV5-1|NA|TRBJ2-1
CASSPEAGKYEQFF
TGCGCCAGCAGCCCCGAGGCAGGGAAATATGAGCAGTTCTTC
>NA|17|TRBV5-6|NA|TRBJ1-5
CASSSRTARYSNQPQHF
TGTGCCAGCAGTTCTCGGACGGCCAGGTATAGCAATCAGCCCCAGCATTTT
>many|14|TRBV4-2|TRBD2|TRBJ2-5
CASSMRGGEETQYF
TGTGCCAGCAGCATGCGGGGAGGGGAAGAGACCCAGTACTTC
>few|15|TRBV5-1|NA|TRBJ2-3
CASSYRVGGTDTQYF
TGCGCCAGCAGCTACAGGGTCGGAGGCACAGATACGCAGTATTTT
>NA|14|TRBV20-1|TRBD2|TRBJ2-1
CSAKTSGGASEQFF
TGCAGTGCTAAGACTAGCGGGGGGGCCAGTGAGCAGTTCTTC
>NA|15|TRBV20-1|NA|TRBJ2-3
CSASLNRGLTDTQYF
TGCAGTGCTAGTTTGAACAGGGGACTCACAGATACGCAGTATTTT
>few|14|TRBV14|NA|TRBJ1-1
CASREFRGITEAFF
TGTGCCAGCAGAGAGTTCCGCGGGATTACTGAAGCTTTCTTT
>NA|13|TRBV7-9|NA|TRBJ2-1
CASSLGIGREQFF
TGTGCCAGCAGCTTAGGCATAGGGCGCGAGCAGTTCTTC
>many|13|TRBV20-1|NA|TRBJ1-1
CSPNRDMNTEAFF
TGCAGCCCCAATCGGGACATGAACACTGAAGCTTTCTTT
>NA|12|TRBV28|NA|TRBJ2-3
CASSLDGITQYF
TGTGCCAGCAGTTTGGACGGAATCACGCAGTATTTT
>NA|17|TRBV7-8|NA|TRBJ2-2
CASSLRELGVITGELFF
TGTGCCAGCAGCTTAAGGGAACTAGGTGTCATCACCGGGGAGCTGTTTTTT
>NA|13|TRBV20-1|TRBD1|TRBJ1-4
CSAPGGANEKLFF
TGCAGTGCTCCAGGGGGGGCTAATGAAAAACTTTTTTTT
>NA|15|TRBV7-9|NA|TRBJ2-5
CASSRLGGEQETQYF
TGTGCCAGCAGCCGACTGGGGGGCGAACAAGAGACCCAGTACTTC
>NA|14|TRBV20-1|TRBD2|TRBJ2-2
CSGRTSGGTGELFF
TGCAGCGGTAGGACTAGCGGGGGGACCGGGGAGCTGTTTTTT
>few|16|TRBV5-1|TRBD1|TRBJ1-1
CASSLGQGAVNTEAFF
TGCGCCAGCAGCTTGGGACAGGGAGCGGTGAACACTGAAGCTTTCTTT
>many|14|TRBV20-1|NA|TRBJ2-2
CSARPTRNTGELFF
TGCAGTGCTAGGCCCACACGGAACACCGGGGAGCTGTTTTTT
>few|13|TRBV6-2/TRBV6-3|NA|TRBJ2-3
CASRNPDRDTQYF
TGTGCCAGCAGAAACCCTGACCGAGATACGCAGTATTTT
>NA|13|TRBV12-3/TRBV12-4|NA|TRBJ2-7
CASSFSVSYEQYF
TGTGCCAGCAGTTTTTCTGTCTCCTACGAGCAGTACTTC
>few|15|TRBV6-2/TRBV6-3|NA|TRBJ2-1
CASSWAAGSYNEQFF
TGTGCCAGCAGTTGGGCTGCAGGGTCCTACAATGAGCAGTTCTTC
>NA|14|TRBV28|TRBD1|TRBJ1-5
CASSPDRVWQPQHF
TGTGCCAGCAGTCCCGACAGGGTATGGCAGCCCCAGCATTTT
>NA|13|TRBV5-1|NA|TRBJ1-2
CATAGASNYGYTF
TGCGCCACTGCGGGGGCTTCGAACTATGGCTACACCTTC
>few|15|TRBV7-9|TRBD2|TRBJ2-1
CASSLAGVMAGEQFF
TGTGCCAGCAGCCTAGCGGGGGTCATGGCTGGTGAGCAGTTCTTC
>NA|14|TRBV7-3|TRBD2|TRBJ2-1
CASSLTSANNEQFF
TGTGCCAGCAGCCTTACTAGCGCCAACAATGAGCAGTTCTTC
>NA|16|TRBV14|TRBD1|TRBJ2-3
CASSEVDRPFTDTQYF
TGTGCCAGCAGCGAAGTGGACAGGCCATTCACAGATACGCAGTATTTT
>many|14|TRBV29-1|TRBD2|TRBJ2-1
CSGTGTSGYNEQFF
TGCAGCGGAACCGGGACTAGCGGCTACAATGAGCAGTTCTTC
>NA|14|TRBV15|TRBD1|TRBJ2-7
CATSRVGTEYEQYF
TGTGCCACCAGCAGAGTCGGGACAGAGTACGAGCAGTACTTC
>NA|17|TRBV6-2/TRBV6-3|TRBD1|TRBJ1-1
CASSFGQGISVNTEAFF
TGTGCCAGCAGTTTCGGACAGGGTATAAGCGTGAACACTGAAGCTTTCTTT
>few|14|TRBV12-3/TRBV12-4|NA|TRBJ1-1
CASSVIGESARAFF
TGTGCCAGCAGCGTCATAGGCGAAAGCGCCAGAGCTTTCTTT
>few|14|TRBV5-1|NA|TRBJ2-3
CASSVGQAIDTQYF
TGCGCCAGCAGCGTGGGGCAGGCCATTGATACGCAGTATTTT
>NA|13|TRBV7-2|NA|TRBJ1-2
CASSYDNGYGYTF
TGTGCCAGCAGCTATGATAACGGCTATGGCTACACCTTC
>few|15|TRBV15|NA|TRBJ2-1
CATSRGWGRYNEQFF
TGTGCCACCAGCAGAGGATGGGGACGGTACAATGAGCAGTTCTTC
>many|16|TRBV12-3/TRBV12-4|TRBD1|TRBJ1-5
CASSRDRANSNQPQHF
TGTGCCAGCAGCCGTGACAGGGCTAATAGCAATCAGCCCCAGCATTTT
>NA|16|TRBV27|NA|TRBJ2-1
CASSLAAGQFYNEQFF
TGTGCCAGCAGCTTAGCCGCGGGACAGTTTTACAATGAGCAGTTCTTC
>many|13|TRBV5-6|NA|TRBJ2-7
CASSLYKTYEQYF
TGTGCCAGCAGCTTGTACAAGACCTACGAGCAGTACTTC
>many|14|TRBV7-2|TRBD2|TRBJ2-5
CASSLSGGAQTQYF
TGTGCCAGCAGCTTAAGCGGGGGGGCCCAGACCCAGTACTTC
>many|16|TRBV29-1|TRBD1|TRBJ2-1
CSVAHLTGGLYNEQFF
TGCAGCGTTGCCCATCTGACAGGGGGCCTCTACAATGAGCAGTTCTTC
>many|11|TRBV12-3/TRBV12-4|NA|TRBJ2-5
CASSLVGTQYF
TGTGCCAGCAGCTTAGTGGGGACCCAGTACTTC
>few|13|TRBV14|NA|TRBJ1-4
CASSRGVNEKLFF
TGTGCCAGCAGCCGCGGAGTGAATGAAAAACTGTTTTTT
>few|15|TRBV12-5|TRBD2|TRBJ2-1
CASGSLAGVNNEQFF
TGTGCTAGTGGTTCTCTAGCGGGAGTTAATAATGAGCAGTTCTTC
>NA|14|TRBV12-3/TRBV12-4|NA|TRBJ1-1
CASPLGTENTEAFF
TGTGCCAGCCCCCTCGGGACGGAGAACACTGAAGCTTTCTTT
>few|15|TRBV6-1|TRBD1|TRBJ2-2
CASINTGAGTGELFF
TGTGCCAGCATAAACACAGGGGCAGGCACCGGGGAGCTGTTTTTT
>few|11|TRBV3-1|NA|TRBJ2-5
CASSQDPTQYF
TGTGCCAGCAGCCAAGATCCCACCCAGTACTTC
>NA|14|TRBV12-3/TRBV12-4|NA|TRBJ1-5
CASSFAGDNQPQHF
TGTGCCAGCAGTTTCGCAGGGGATAATCAGCCCCAGCATTTT